Sequencing of this T cell receptor (beta chain) was carried out in a study of blood T cell repertoires in COVID-19. The wider study: From the United States, Italy and Spain came samples of acute and convalescent COVID-19. The analysed material was cDNA or gDNA that came from T cells, B-cell-depleted T cells, or PBMCs.

Authors' analysis steps: Amplification from reference gene primers served as the basis for estimated nucleated cell counts. TCRdb's table, derived via immunoSEQ multiplex PCR, lists solely in-frame clones and lacks some. The V and J calls and the clone size are those of that table, but D and trimming were determined from the DNA. The sample includes 200,000 to 250,000 clones, 60% to 85% seen only once; the top ten take around 5.1%. Sequencing was carried out using peripheral blood. The clonotype comes from a woman between 65 and 79 years old with acute or convalescent COVID-19.

The CDR3 protein is CATSSGQGRHNEQFF. CDR3 bases: TGTGCCACCAGTTCAGGACAGGGGAGGCATAATGAGCAGTTCTTC. The chain links TRBV24-1 to TRBJ2-1; 9 bases align to TRBD1. The CDR3 has 15 amino acids. The V gene's germline CDR1 is KGHDR and CDR2 SFDVKD. The J segment lost 7 bases and the V segment lost 6 bases, leaving 9 bases of the junction unmatched.